These 30 T cell receptor beta chains were all obtained from the same sample, sequenced in a study of early T cells in non-severe SARS-CoV-2 infection. A single record per CDR3 protein comes from TCRdb applying MiXCR to the 5' RACE reads. The table records approximately 43,000 distinct CDR3 sequences, over 6% of them present only once. Sequencing used whole blood. These TCRs come from an adult who was a healthcare worker with PCR-confirmed SARS-CoV-2 infection or an uninfected control (not recorded which).

This clonotype was picked up a small number of times. The J gene is TRBJ2-3, the V gene TRBV29-1; 10 nucleotides match TRBD2. V shed 4 bases, J shed 0 bases, and the junction held 7 bases outside the gene matches. This CDR3 region has 16 residues. CDR1 is SQVTM and CDR2 is ANQGSEA in the germline V gene. The CDR3 sequence is CSVGGLAGESTDTQYF. CDR3 sequence (DNA): TGCAGCGTTGGGGGGCTAGCGGGGGAGAGCACAGATACGCAGTATTTT.

This clonotype was detected only a few times. The rearrangement joins TRBV10-1 to TRBJ2-3, with D perhaps TRBD1 (6 bases). CDR3 length equals 12 residues. CDR1 WNHNN and CDR2 SYGVQD come from the germline V gene (reference sequence). The V end lost 6 bases, the J end lost 3 bases, and 7 bases lay between the germline ends. The CDR3 protein is CASRDSTDTQYF. As DNA, the CDR3 is TGCGCCAGCAGGGACAGTACAGATACGCAGTATTTT.

This clonotype was counted a few times. The chain uses TRBV18 and TRBJ2-2, with a possible D match to TRBD2 (6 bases). The germline V gene encodes CDR1 KGHSH and CDR2 LQKENI. The CDR3 has 14 residues. V gave up 4 bases and J gave up 4 bases, with 10 bases separating them. The CDR3 sequence: CASSQGTATGELFF. CDR3 coding DNA: TGTGCCAGCTCACAGGGGACTGCCACCGGGGAGCTGTTTTTT.

This clonotype was picked up a small number of times. The J gene is TRBJ2-1, the V gene TRBV25-1; 7 bases are shared with TRBD2. The J segment lost 1 base and the V segment lost 0 bases, leaving 3 bases of the junction unmatched. The CDR3 runs to 16 residues. Germline V lookup: CDR1 MGHDK, CDR2 SYGVNS. The CDR3 here is CASSEYGGGSYNEQFF. CDR3 nucleotides: TGTGCCAGCAGTGAATATGGCGGGGGTTCCTACAATGAGCAGTTCTTC.

J is TRBJ1-6 and V is TRBV27; no clear D gene. Germline CDR1 is MNHEY and CDR2 is SMNVEV (reference sequence). The CDR3 loop spans 15 amino acids. Trimming shortened V by 2 bases and J by 3 bases, and 8 bases separated the two germline ends. For the CDR3, the DNA is TGTGCCAGCAGTTTACGGGGATTCTATAATTCACCCCTCCACTTT. Protein product: CASSLRGFYNSPLHF.

The rearrangement uses TRBV6-2 or TRBV6-3 and TRBJ2-7; D ambiguous. Germline V CDR1 and CDR2: MNHEY, SVGEGT. The length of the CDR3 is 11 residues. V lost 7 bases and J 4 bases, leaving 8 bases between the germline ends. CDR3 in amino acids: CASTNRYEQYF. Here the CDR3 DNA reads TGTGCCAGCACCAACCGGTACGAGCAGTACTTC.

This clonotype turned up a few times. The rearrangement joins TRBV19 to TRBJ2-7, with 7 bases identical to TRBD2. The V and J ends lost 5 bases and 6 bases, in that order; junction bases with no gene match: 10. CDR3 length: 14 amino acids. Germline V gives CDR1 LNHDA, CDR2 SQIVND (reference sequence). The CDR3 is CASSWDGEGVEQYF. DNA of the CDR3: TGTGCCAGTAGTTGGGACGGGGAGGGTGTCGAGCAGTACTTC.

The rearrangement links TRBV20-1 to TRBJ1-5; D ambiguous. Trimming removed 3 bases at V and 5 bases at J, with 11 bases between. Germline V lookup: CDR1 DFQATT, CDR2 SNEGSKA (reference sequence). This CDR3 is 13 amino acids long. The CDR3 sequence: CSASVGLDQPQHF. CDR3 sequence (DNA): TGCAGTGCTAGTGTAGGGCTCGATCAGCCCCAGCATTTT.

The chain couples TRBV12-5 to TRBJ2-1, with a tentative D call TRBD1 (5 bases). The CDR3 consists of 13 residues. V was cut by 3 bases and J by 4 bases, with 7 bases left in between. CDR1 is LGHNT and CDR2 is FRNRAP in the germline V gene. The CDR3 DNA sequence: TGTGCTAGTGGTTTAAGACAGTACAATGAGCAGTTCTTC. Protein sequence: CASGLRQYNEQFF.

The chain employs TRBV21-1 and TRBJ2-7; the table's D call TRBD1 went unverified against the DNA. TRBV21-1 is a listed pseudogene. CDR3 length equals 14 residues. CDR3 sequence reads: CASSIKQGTDEQYF. CDR3 bases: TGTGCCAGCAGCATAAAACAGGGAACGGACGAGCAGTACTTC.

The sample holds many counts of this clonotype. The chain uses TRBV12-3 or TRBV12-4 and TRBJ2-2; D gene unclear. Trimming cost V 9 bases and J 5 bases, with 4 bases left between them. The CDR3 runs 10 residues. CDR3 in amino acids: CASGTGELFF. The CDR3 DNA follows: TGTGCCAGTGGAACCGGGGAGCTGTTTTTT.

This clonotype was detected only a few times. The chain couples TRBV30 to TRBJ2-7; no clear D. The CDR3 length is 11 residues. Between the trimmed V and J ends, which lost 0 bases and 6 bases, there was a span of 6 bases. Per germline, CDR1 GTSNPN and CDR2 SVGIG (reference sequence). This chain's CDR3 is CAWSVRLEQYF. Here the CDR3 DNA reads TGTGCCTGGAGTGTACGTCTCGAGCAGTACTTC.

This clonotype came up many times. The rearrangement links TRBV4-2 to TRBJ1-5, with a weak D call TRBD1 (6 bases). V shed 1 base and J shed 2 bases, with 15 bases lying between them. Germline CDR1 reads LGHNA; CDR2 reads YNFKEQ. CDR3 length: 17 residues. The CDR3 is CASSQGGGPTGNQPQHF. DNA for the CDR3: TGTGCCAGCAGCCAAGGGGGGGGGCCGACAGGCAATCAGCCCCAGCATTTT.

This clonotype was seen more than once but under ten times. CDR3 DNA sequence: TGTGCCACTCGACCCGGGACAGAATACGAGCAGTACTTC. Translation: CATRPGTEYEQYF. This chain uses TRBV19 with TRBJ2-7, with 7 bases identical to TRBD1. This CDR3 has 13 amino acids. Unmatched junction bases numbered 10, after V lost 10 bases and J lost 4 bases. CDR1 and CDR2 from the germline V gene are LNHDA and SQIVND (reference sequence).

This clonotype came up a few times. V is TRBV5-4 and J is TRBJ2-3; perhaps D is TRBD1 or TRBD2 (5 bases each). From germline, CDR1 is SGHNT and CDR2 YYREEE (reference sequence). Trimming cost V 3 bases and J 4 bases, with 15 bases left between them. The CDR3 has 15 residues. CDR3 nucleotides: TGTGCCAGCAGCTCGGGACGGAGAGGCGCAGATACGCAGTATTTT. Translated: CASSSGRRGADTQYF.

This clonotype was detected ten times or more. V usage is TRBV12-3 or TRBV12-4 and J usage is TRBJ2-7; perhaps TRBD2 as D (6 bases). With 3 bases removed from V and 2 bases from J, the gap between germline ends came to 8 bases. This CDR3 is built from 13 residues. The CDR3 DNA follows: TGTGCCAGCAGTTTCGGGGGTACCTACGAGCAGTACTTC. It codes for CASSFGGTYEQYF.

The sample holds a few counts of this clonotype. This chain joins TRBV9 and TRBJ2-7; 8 bases are shared with TRBD1. The length of the CDR3 is 16 residues. CDR1 is SGDLS and CDR2 is YYNGEE in the germline V gene. J was trimmed by 6 bases and V by 3 bases; bases with no gene match: 14. CDR3 DNA: TGTGCCAGCAGCGGTGGAGGGGACAGGCTGAAGTCCGAGCAGTACTTC. It encodes CASSGGGDRLKSEQYF.

The chain uses TRBV5-1 and TRBJ2-5; 7 bases are a match to TRBD1. This CDR3 is 12 amino acids long. Germline V gives CDR1 SGHRS, CDR2 YFSETQ. V dropped 6 bases and J dropped 8; count of bases not matched to a gene: 7. The CDR3 DNA reads TGCGCCAGCAACAGGGGTCGGGAAACCCAGTACTTC. It yields the protein CASNRGRETQYF. Full variable domain (remainder filled in from reference TRBV5-1 and TRBJ2-5): KAGVTQTPRYLIKTRGQQVTLSCSPISGHRSVSWYQQTPGQGLQFLFEYFSETQRNKGNFPGRFSGRQFSNSRSEMNVSTLELGDSALYLCASNRGRETQYFGPGTRLLVL.

There are many counts of this clonotype. This rearrangement joins TRBV7-2 to TRBJ1-2; TRBD1 matches 9 bases. CDR3 length: 14 amino acids. J lost 4 bases, V lost 5 bases, and 5 bases had no gene match. CDR1 and CDR2 (germline): SGHTA, FQGNSA. CDR3 DNA: TGTGCCAGCAGCCAGATGGGACAGGGCTATGGCTACACCTTC. Its protein is CASSQMGQGYGYTF. Variable domain in full (rest from reference TRBV7-2 and TRBJ1-2): GAGVSQSPSNKVTEKGKDVELRCDPISGHTALYWYRQSLGQGLEFLIYFQGNSAPDKSGLPSDRFSAERTGGSVSTLTIQRTQQEDSAVYLCASSQMGQGYGYTFGSGTRLTVV.

This clonotype has a count of ten or more. This chain connects TRBV7-8 to TRBJ2-1; TRBD1 aligns across 8 bases. The trim removed 5 bases at V and 9 bases at J, leaving 6 bases unmatched. This CDR3 is 13 amino acids long. Germline lookup yields CDR1 SGHVS and CDR2 FQNEAQ. The CDR3 bases are TGTGCCAGCAGCACGGGACAGGCGGTTGAGCAGTTCTTC. Protein: CASSTGQAVEQFF. Supplemented by reference TRBV7-8 and TRBJ2-1, the full variable domain reads GAGVSQSPRYKVAKRGQDVALRCDPISGHVSLFWYQQALGQGPEFLTYFQNEAQLDKSGLPSDRFFAERPEGSVSTLKIQRTQQEDSAVYLCASSTGQAVEQFFGPGTRLTVL.

The rearrangement joins TRBV27 to TRBJ2-7, with a tentative D call TRBD2 (6 bases). The ends were cut back, 6 bases at V and 6 bases at J, with 21 bases in the middle. CDR3 length: 15 amino acids. Germline-derived CDR1 and CDR2 are MNHEY and SMNVEV (reference sequence). CDR3 nucleotides: TGTGCCAGCAGCCGGTCGGAGGGGTCTAGCCTCGAGCAGTACTTC. Protein product: CASSRSEGSSLEQYF.

The table lists this clonotype with many counts. The chain carries TRBV7-6 and TRBJ1-2; D remains ambiguous. V lost 10 bases to trimming and J lost 2 bases, with 17 bases between them. CDR1 and CDR2 (germline): SGHVS, FNYEAQ. This CDR3 is built from 14 residues. CDR3 in amino acids: CAIGRHPLNYGYTF. For the CDR3, the DNA is TGTGCCATCGGACGACACCCATTAAACTATGGCTACACCTTC.

The chain combines TRBV5-6 with TRBJ1-1; D possibly corresponds to TRBD1 (6 bases). This CDR3 contains 15 residues. Between the trimmed V and J ends, which lost 0 bases and 1 base, there was a span of 10 bases. The germline V gene encodes CDR1 SGHDT and CDR2 YYEEEE. CDR3 DNA: TGTGCCAGCAGCTTGGTCTGGACAGCGAACACTGAAGCTTTCTTT. Protein sequence: CASSLVWTANTEAFF. The full variable domain, with the rest looked up from reference TRBV5-6 and TRBJ1-1, is DAGVTQSPTHLIKTRGQQVTLRCSPKSGHDTVSWYQQALGQGPQFIFQYYEEEERQRGNFPDRFSGHQFPNYSSELNVNALLLGDSALYLCASSLVWTANTEAFFGQGTRLTVV.

This clonotype has a handful of counts. V is TRBV20-1 and J is TRBJ2-5, with TRBD1 identical over 9 bases. The ends lost 4 bases at V and 5 bases at J; junction bases unmatched: 5. The CDR3 totals 13 residues. CDR1 is DFQATT, CDR2 SNEGSKA, per germline (reference sequence). CDR3 DNA: TGCAGTGCTACCGGGACAGGGCCTGAGACCCAGTACTTC. Residues: CSATGTGPETQYF.

This clonotype was counted only a few times. V and J are TRBV7-2 and TRBJ1-1, with a possible D match to TRBD1 (6 bases). CDR1 SGHTA and CDR2 FQGNSA come from the germline V gene. V gave up 4 bases and J gave up 2 bases, with 11 bases separating them. This CDR3 has 14 amino acids. CDR3 loop: CASSSQGQNTEAFF. In DNA form, the CDR3 reads TGTGCCAGCAGCTCGCAGGGGCAAAACACTGAAGCTTTCTTT.

This clonotype has at least ten counts. The rearrangement joins TRBV20-1 to TRBJ2-3, with 9 bases matching TRBD1. The J segment lost 8 bases and the V segment lost 6 bases, leaving 9 bases of the junction unmatched. The V gene's germline CDR1 is DFQATT and CDR2 SNEGSKA (reference sequence). The CDR3 runs 13 residues. The CDR3 loop reads CSANGQGLGTQYF. CDR3 sequence (DNA): TGCAGTGCCAACGGACAGGGGTTGGGTACGCAGTATTTT.

This clonotype was found a few times. The V gene is TRBV6-1, the J gene TRBJ2-5; 8 bases agree with TRBD2. Germline loops: CDR1 MNHNS, CDR2 SASEGT. The CDR3 sequence is 14 residues long. V dropped 8 bases and J dropped 2; count of bases not matched to a gene: 7. The CDR3 DNA sequence: TGTGCCAGCGAAAGCGGGGGTTTGCAAGAGACCCAGTACTTC. Translating it yields CASESGGLQETQYF.

This clonotype was detected only a few times. V gene TRBV5-4 combines with J gene TRBJ2-1, with D maybe TRBD2 (5 bases). Trimming pared 2 bases from V and 5 bases from J, leaving 11 bases between. Germline V gene sequence: CDR1 SGHNT, CDR2 YYREEE (reference sequence). This CDR3 is built from 14 residues. CDR3 sequence reads: CASSFRTGNNEQFF. The CDR3 DNA reads as TGTGCCAGCAGCTTCAGGACTGGAAACAATGAGCAGTTCTTC. Based on the CDR3 plus reference TRBV5-4 and TRBJ2-1, the full variable domain is ETGVTQSPTHLIKTRGQQVTLRCSSQSGHNTVSWYQQALGQGPQFIFQYYREEENGRGNFPPRFSGLQFPNYSSELNVNALELDDSALYLCASSFRTGNNEQFFGPGTRLTVL.

This clonotype was counted at least ten times. V and J are TRBV7-6 and TRBJ2-3; 8 nucleotides match TRBD1. The V gene's germline CDR1 is SGHVS and CDR2 FNYEAQ. This CDR3 region has 18 residues. V dropped 5 bases and J dropped 0; count of bases not matched to a gene: 13. The CDR3 loop reads CASSTGQGITSSTDTQYF. CDR3 bases: TGTGCCAGCAGCACCGGACAGGGCATTACCTCTAGCACAGATACGCAGTATTTT.

This clonotype was detected many times. V gene TRBV7-8 combines with J gene TRBJ1-4; D possibly corresponds to TRBD1 (5 bases). The CDR3 covers 13 residues. The germline V gene has CDR1 SGHVS and CDR2 FQNEAQ. V lost 10 bases, J lost 4 bases, and 13 bases lay in between. This CDR3 reads CATQGRVNEKLFF. DNA for the CDR3: TGTGCCACCCAGGGCCGCGTTAATGAAAAACTGTTTTTT.